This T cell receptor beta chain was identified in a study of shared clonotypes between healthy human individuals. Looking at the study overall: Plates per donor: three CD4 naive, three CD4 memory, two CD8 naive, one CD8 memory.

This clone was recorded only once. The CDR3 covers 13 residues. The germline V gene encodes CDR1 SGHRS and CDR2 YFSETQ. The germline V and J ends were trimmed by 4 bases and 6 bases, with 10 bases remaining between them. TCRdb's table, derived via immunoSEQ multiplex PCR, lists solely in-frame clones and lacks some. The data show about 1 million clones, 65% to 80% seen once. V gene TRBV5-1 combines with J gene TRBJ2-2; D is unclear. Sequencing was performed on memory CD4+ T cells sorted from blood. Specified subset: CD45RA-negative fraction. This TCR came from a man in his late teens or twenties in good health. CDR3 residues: CASSRLSAGELFF. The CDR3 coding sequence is TGCGCCAGCAGCCGACTTTCCGCCGGGGAGCTGTTTTTT.